This TCR beta chain stems from a study of beta chain features in type 1 diabetes. General study results and limits: The similarity of naive, central memory and Treg TCRB repertoires appeared greater among patients than among healthy donors. cDNA sequencing could over-represent cells with high TCR expression. For Type 1 diabetes patients, all four CD4+ subsets carried TCRB CDR3s that were moderately but significantly shorter. Junctions at VDJ sites from type 1 diabetes patients had fewer insertions and more deletions.

Expressed TCRB transcripts were sequenced, since all the RNA that had been isolated was reverse transcribed. Repertoires were generated with immunoSEQ multiplex PCR, while TCRdb's copy carries only in-frame clones and drops some. Of a few hundred thousand clones detected, roughly an eighth appear once; the ten largest clones hold 0.015% to 0.02%. Note on this clone: Its matching antigen is unknown.

Germline V gene lookup returns CDR1 KGHSH and CDR2 LQKENI. V was cut by 6 bases and J by 5 bases, with 17 bases left in between. This CDR3 is built from 15 residues. Each sorted population was over 95% pure. V is TRBV18 and J is TRBJ1-5; D call uncertain. The receptor's source is a man under 40 with type 1 diabetes. Specimen: naive CD4+ T cells from blood. For the CDR3, the DNA is TGTGCCAGCTCCCTTTTGGCGGGGAGGTATCAGCCCCAGCATTTT. Protein product: CASSLLAGRYQPQHF.